A selection of T cell receptor beta chains follows, all from one sample in a study of blood T cell repertoires in COVID-19. Profiling relied on immunoSEQ multiplex PCR, and the TCRdb table lists in-frame clones only, not all of them. This repertoire shows under 150,000 clones, over 75% found once; its top ten account for 9.7%. The specimen was peripheral blood. All receptors derive from a man in his forties with active or convalescent COVID-19. The CDR3 runs from the conserved cysteine through the conserved F or W. The D gene is left open where the match is weak. Expanded clones are given a class, and other clones once, few, many or no size at all.

>TRBJ2-1|TRBV9|TRBD1|once
CASRSGGAPGEQFF
TGTGCCAGCAGGTCAGGGGGTGCCCCCGGGGAGCAGTTCTTC
>TRBJ2-7|TRBV6-5|NA|NA
CASSSYYEQYF
TGTGCCAGCAGTTCTTACTACGAGCAGTACTTC
>TRBJ1-3|TRBV18|NA|NA
CASSPRPISGNTIYF
TGTGCCAGCTCACCACGGCCGATCTCTGGAAACACCATATATTTT
>TRBJ2-2|TRBV7-2|NA|few
CASSLAQALGELFF
TGTGCCAGCAGCTTAGCGCAGGCTTTGGGTGAGCTGTTTTTT
>TRBJ1-1|TRBV19|NA|NA
CASRPIDTLNTEAFF
TGTGCCAGTAGGCCAATAGACACTCTGAACACTGAAGCTTTCTTT
>TRBJ1-5|TRBV25-1|NA|NA
CASSESGGWGQPQHF
TGTGCCAGCAGTGAATCGGGGGGCTGGGGTCAGCCCCAGCATTTT
>TRBJ2-2|TRBV11-2|TRBD1|NA
CASSWGQGRNTGELFF
TGTGCCAGCAGTTGGGGACAGGGGAGAAACACCGGGGAGCTGTTTTTT
>TRBJ1-4|TRBV3-1/TRBV3-2|NA|NA
CASSQVSGLREKLFF
TGTGCCAGCAGCCAAGTTTCGGGATTGCGGGAAAAACTGTTTTTT
>TRBJ1-1|TRBV2|TRBD1|NA
CASRPGGANTEAFF
TGTGCCAGCAGGCCAGGGGGCGCGAACACTGAAGCTTTCTTT
>TRBJ1-1|TRBV20-1|NA|NA
CSAAGQQAFF
TGCAGTGCTGCAGGACAGCAAGCTTTCTTT
>TRBJ2-5|TRBV4-3|TRBD2|once
CASSQGGLAGGPMAQYF
TGCGCCAGCAGCCAAGGGGGACTAGCGGGGGGGCCAATGGCCCAGTACTTC
>TRBJ2-7|TRBV27|NA|NA
CASVGMPGVRQYF
TGTGCCAGCGTAGGAATGCCCGGAGTGAGGCAGTACTTC
>TRBJ2-7|TRBV6-1|NA|NA
CASSDLTWRGEQYF
TGTGCCAGCAGTGACCTTACCTGGCGGGGCGAGCAGTACTTC
>TRBJ1-1|TRBV19|NA|NA
CASSIGPGTEAFF
TGTGCCAGTAGTATAGGGCCGGGGACTGAAGCTTTCTTT
>TRBJ2-1|TRBV5-5|TRBD2|NA
CASSLAASGINEQFF
TGTGCCAGCAGCTTGGCGGCTAGCGGAATCAATGAGCAGTTCTTC
>TRBJ1-1|TRBV5-1|NA|NA
CASSFVGENTEAFF
TGCGCCAGCAGCTTTGTAGGGGAGAACACTGAAGCTTTCTTT
>TRBJ1-3|TRBV9|NA|NA
CASSVGGVGNTIYF
TGTGCCAGCAGCGTTGGAGGGGTCGGAAACACCATATATTTT
>TRBJ1-6|TRBV7-9|NA|few
CASSLGQKNSPLHF
TGTGCCAGCAGCTTAGGACAAAAGAATTCACCCCTCCACTTT
>TRBJ2-3|TRBV29-1|TRBD2|few
CSVGPTSGQTDTQYF
TGCAGCGTTGGCCCGACTAGCGGGCAAACAGATACGCAGTATTTT
>TRBJ2-1|TRBV2|NA|NA
CASSEAVRLPFF
TGTGCCAGCAGTGAAGCGGTGCGACTGCCGTTCTTC
>TRBJ1-6|TRBV11-2|NA|NA
CASSSHGFGYNSPLHF
TGTGCCAGCAGCTCCCACGGGTTCGGGTATAATTCACCCCTCCACTTT
>TRBJ1-5|TRBV5-1|TRBD1|few
CASSPDRGWNQPQHF
TGCGCCAGCAGCCCGGACAGGGGATGGAATCAGCCCCAGCATTTT
>TRBJ2-6|TRBV13|NA|NA
CASSFQGGGANVLTF
TGTGCCAGCAGCTTTCAGGGTGGTGGGGCCAACGTCCTGACTTTC
>TRBJ2-7|TRBV12-3/TRBV12-4|NA|NA
CASSRGGGLEQYF
TGTGCCAGCAGTAGGGGGGGAGGGCTCGAGCAGTACTTC
>TRBJ2-5|TRBV19|NA|NA
CASSRYREETQYF
TGTGCCAGTAGTAGATACAGGGAAGAGACCCAGTACTTC
>TRBJ2-1|TRBV7-8|NA|NA
CASLGSSAAYNEQFF
TGTGCCAGTCTGGGGAGTTCCGCTGCCTACAATGAGCAGTTCTTC
>TRBJ1-3|TRBV11-2|NA|once
CASSHPGVSGNTIYF
TGTGCCAGCAGCCATCCCGGGGTCTCTGGAAACACCATATATTTT
>TRBJ1-4|TRBV28|NA|NA
CASSPPISPPRTNEKLFF
TGTGCCAGCAGTCCTCCGATTAGCCCTCCTCGGACTAATGAAAAACTGTTTTTT
>TRBJ1-3|TRBV10-3|TRBD1|NA
CAINDRGSGNTIYF
TGTGCCATCAATGACAGGGGCTCTGGAAACACCATATATTTT
>TRBJ2-3|TRBV11-1|TRBD2|once
CASSSMTSGVTDTQYF
TGTGCCAGCAGCTCAATGACTAGCGGGGTTACAGATACGCAGTATTTT
>TRBJ1-2|TRBV29-1|NA|few
CTGRGNGYTF
TGCACGGGGAGGGGAAATGGCTACACCTTC
>TRBJ1-5|TRBV7-2|NA|NA
CASSLNWALSNQPQHF
TGTGCCAGCAGCTTAAACTGGGCGTTATCGAATCAGCCCCAGCATTTT
>TRBJ2-2|TRBV27|TRBD1|NA
CASSLSTGLNTGELFF
TGTGCCAGCAGTTTATCGACAGGGCTGAACACCGGGGAGCTGTTTTTT
>TRBJ2-1|TRBV3-1/TRBV3-2|TRBD2|NA
CASRTSGGGQFF
TGTGCCAGCCGTACTAGCGGGGGGGGGCAGTTCTTC
>TRBJ1-1|TRBV7-2|TRBD1|NA
CASSSSGGNTEAFF
TGTGCCAGCAGCTCCTCAGGGGGGAACACTGAAGCTTTCTTT
>TRBJ1-2|TRBV6-5|TRBD1|few
CASRRQGSDGYTF
TGTGCCAGCAGGCGACAGGGGTCGGATGGCTACACCTTC
>TRBJ1-6|TRBV6-5|NA|NA
CASSYEKGTRNSPLHF
TGTGCCAGCAGTTACGAGAAAGGGACACGTAATTCACCCCTCCACTTT
>TRBJ1-2|TRBV7-9|TRBD1|NA
CASSPGQFDGYTF
TGTGCCAGCAGCCCGGGACAGTTCGATGGCTACACCTTC
>TRBJ2-6|TRBV5-4|NA|NA
CASSFDTQANVLTF
TGTGCCAGCAGCTTCGACACCCAGGCCAACGTCCTGACTTTC
>TRBJ2-3|TRBV5-4|NA|NA
CASSAGGVTTDTQYF
TGTGCCAGCAGCGCCGGAGGCGTCACCACAGATACGCAGTATTTT
>TRBJ2-4|TRBV6-5|NA|once
CASEDRNIQYF
TGTGCCAGCGAAGACAGAAACATTCAGTACTTC
>TRBJ2-7|TRBV5-1|TRBD2|NA
CASSLAAGGLINEQYF
TGCGCCAGCAGTCTTGCGGCGGGGGGGCTCATTAACGAGCAGTACTTC
>TRBJ2-7|TRBV14|NA|NA
CASSQWGQGYEQYF
TGTGCCAGCAGCCAATGGGGTCAGGGCTACGAGCAGTACTTC
>TRBJ1-4|TRBV4-3|TRBD1|NA
CASSRGQGSGDEKLFF
TGCGCCAGCAGCCGGGGACAGGGAAGTGGCGATGAAAAACTGTTTTTT
>TRBJ2-3|TRBV7-8|TRBD1|NA
CASSPRTGSTDTQYF
TGTGCCAGCAGCCCGCGGACAGGGAGCACAGATACGCAGTATTTT
>TRBJ2-3|TRBV27|NA|NA
CASSSDRRGDTQYF
TGTGCCAGCAGTTCGGACCGCCGGGGGGATACGCAGTATTTT
>TRBJ2-1|TRBV30|TRBD2|NA
CAWRTSGGAHEQFF
TGTGCCTGGAGAACTAGCGGGGGGGCCCATGAGCAGTTCTTC
>TRBJ2-1|TRBV5-4|TRBD2|NA
CASSLGGLAGAYNEQFF
TGTGCCAGCAGCTTGGGGGGACTAGCGGGGGCCTACAATGAGCAGTTCTTC
>TRBJ2-3|TRBV6-5|TRBD1|NA
CATLKDRGSTDTQYF
TGTGCCACCTTAAAGGACAGGGGGAGCACAGATACGCAGTATTTT
>TRBJ1-5|TRBV2|NA|once
CASSQGLQAQPQHF
TGTGCCAGCAGCCAGGGACTCCAGGCTCAGCCCCAGCATTTT
>TRBJ2-5|TRBV9|NA|NA
CASSKGQGETQYF
TGTGCCAGCAGTAAGGGACAAGGGGAGACCCAGTACTTC